This T cell receptor beta chain was identified during a study of identical twins. This CDR3 has 14 residues. Germline CDR1 MNHEY, CDR2 SMNVEV (reference sequence). With V trimmed by 6 bases and J by 4 bases, 7 bases remained unmatched. TCRdb recomputed calls from the 5' RACE reads with MiXCR, one row per CDR3 protein. Here the sample spans more than 400,000 distinct CDR3 sequences, roughly 15% being singletons. This clonotype was counted many times. These data also formed part of another study, on yellow fever vaccine responses in identical twins.

Sample: CD4+ T cells sorted from blood. V is TRBV27 and J is TRBJ2-7, with 9 bases identical to TRBD1. The sequence was collected from a woman between 18 and 29 years old in good health. The chain's CDR3 is CASSLGTGFYEQYF. For the CDR3, the DNA is TGTGCCAGCAGCTTAGGGACAGGGTTTTACGAGCAGTACTTC.